This entry concerns a single T cell receptor beta chain. This clonotype has a count of ten or more. Its antigen is still unknown. No base qualities exist here, and no much larger clone lies one base off it. CDR1 SGHTA and CDR2 FQGNSA are derived from the germline V gene. Trimming removed 4 bases from V and 5 bases from J, leaving 14 bases between the germline ends. The CDR3 starts with the cysteine, ends with the phenylalanine, and has 14 residues. The DNA shown is the 42-base CDR3, in frame from base 1. The sample is drawn from a study of T cell repertoires in cytomegalovirus infection (dated by TCRdb to between 2017 and 2020). In the study overall: Donor HLA type was relevant to the analysis, as public TCR beta signatures indicated carriage of CMV infection together with the matching HLA type. What the work shows at the level of the full study, not this receptor alone: The ex vivo response was dominated by HLA-C-restricted CMV-specific TCR beta clonotypes, which also provided the single most frequent clonotype in two of eight donors. Cumulative frequency of public TCR beta family members discriminated carriers of CMV infection plus the relevant HLA type in this cohort and an independent approximately 370-donor cohort.

Sequencing was performed on an Illumina HiSeq 1500. TCRdb passed the public sequencing reads through fastp at Q25 and MiXCR, retaining productive beta sequences. Rows with a matching CDR3 protein are joined into one entry that keeps the most common DNA and genes. This sample comprises roughly 300,000 distinct CDR3 sequences, over 7.5% of them detected only once. The ten largest clones take up about 3.9% of the sample. The sequence is built from TRBV7-2 and TRBJ2-5; 6 matching bases give a weak D call of TRBD1. The sequence was obtained from a human donor in good health (CMV status not recorded). Some clones in this sample may be carry-over from other donors' samples. The sequencing sample was made of PBMCs. The bases are TGTGCCAGCAGCTCCCCCAGGGGCCGGGAGACCCAGTACTTC. The resulting protein is CASSSPRGRETQYF.